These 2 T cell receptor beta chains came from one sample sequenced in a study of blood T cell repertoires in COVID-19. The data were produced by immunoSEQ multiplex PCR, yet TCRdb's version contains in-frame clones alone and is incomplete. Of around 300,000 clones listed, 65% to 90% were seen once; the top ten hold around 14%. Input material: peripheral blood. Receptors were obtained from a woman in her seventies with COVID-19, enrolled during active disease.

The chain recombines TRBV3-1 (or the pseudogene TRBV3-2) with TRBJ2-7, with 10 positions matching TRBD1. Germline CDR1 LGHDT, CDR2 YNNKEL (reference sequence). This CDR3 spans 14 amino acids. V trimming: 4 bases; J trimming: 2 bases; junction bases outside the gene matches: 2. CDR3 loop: CASSRGQGPYEQYF. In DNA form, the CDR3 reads TGTGCCAGCAGCCGGGGACAGGGGCCCTACGAGCAGTACTTC.

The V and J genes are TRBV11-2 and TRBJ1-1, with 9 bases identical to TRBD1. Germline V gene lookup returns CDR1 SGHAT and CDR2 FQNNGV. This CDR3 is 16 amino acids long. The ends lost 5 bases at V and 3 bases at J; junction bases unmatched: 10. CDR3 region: CASSLGDRVAYTEAFF. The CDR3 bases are TGTGCCAGCAGCCTAGGGGACAGGGTGGCGTACACTGAAGCTTTCTTT.